Given below is one T cell receptor (beta chain) in context. The antigen is not known. The data originate from a study of OX40 agonist ivuxolimab in advanced cancers. At the level of the study: Intravenous ivuxolimab at 0.01 to 10 mg/kg was given to patients every 2 weeks.

Autoimmune disease history or systemic immunosuppression led to patient exclusion. Study findings and constraints: In CD8+ T cells, expanded clones were on average more numerous than in CD4+.

Per the germline V gene, CDR1 is LNHDA and CDR2 is SQIVND (reference sequence). There are 12 residues in the CDR3. The V segment lost 6 bases and the J segment 2 bases; nucleotides outside the gene matches: 0. Using immunoSEQ multiplex PCR, the repertoire was profiled, and TCRdb retains in-frame clones only, with some absent. Counted here are about 85,000 clones, around 80% occurring once; the ten biggest clones make up more than 6%. The sample was CD4+ or CD8+ T cells sorted from blood, taken in a trial of the OX40 agonist ivuxolimab. The chain links TRBV19 to TRBJ2-5, with 7 bases identical to TRBD1. This receptor was obtained from an adult with an advanced solid tumor such as melanoma, head and neck, liver or kidney cancer. The DNA of the CDR3 is TGTGCCAGTAGGGGACAGCAAGAGACCCAGTACTTC. This sequence encodes CASRGQQETQYF.